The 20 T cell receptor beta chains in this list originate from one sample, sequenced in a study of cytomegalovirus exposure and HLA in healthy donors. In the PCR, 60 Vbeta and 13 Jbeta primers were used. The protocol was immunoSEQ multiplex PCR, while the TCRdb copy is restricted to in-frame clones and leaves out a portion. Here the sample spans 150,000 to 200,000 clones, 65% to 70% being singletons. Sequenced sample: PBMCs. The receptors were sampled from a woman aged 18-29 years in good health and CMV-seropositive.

In nucleotides, the CDR3 is TGTGCCAGCAGTTTAACAAGGAACACTGAAGCTTTCTTT. Its translation: CASSLTRNTEAFF. The chain couples TRBV6-5 to TRBJ1-1; D not certain. Germline CDR1 MNHEY, CDR2 SVGAGI. The CDR3 runs to 13 residues. Trimming removed 4 bases at V and 1 base at J, with 7 bases between.

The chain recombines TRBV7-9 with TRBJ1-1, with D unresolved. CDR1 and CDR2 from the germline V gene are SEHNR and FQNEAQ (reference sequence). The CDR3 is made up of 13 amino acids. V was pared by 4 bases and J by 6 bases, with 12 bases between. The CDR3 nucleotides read TGTGCCAGCAGCTCCTCAGGTTCGGCTGAAGCTTTCTTT. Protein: CASSSSGSAEAFF.

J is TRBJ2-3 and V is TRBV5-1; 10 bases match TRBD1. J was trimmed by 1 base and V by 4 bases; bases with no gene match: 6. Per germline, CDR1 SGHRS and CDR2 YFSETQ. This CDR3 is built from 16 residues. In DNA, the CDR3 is TGCGCCAGCAGCCTGGTGGGGACAGGGGGCACAGATACGCAGTATTTT. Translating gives CASSLVGTGGTDTQYF.

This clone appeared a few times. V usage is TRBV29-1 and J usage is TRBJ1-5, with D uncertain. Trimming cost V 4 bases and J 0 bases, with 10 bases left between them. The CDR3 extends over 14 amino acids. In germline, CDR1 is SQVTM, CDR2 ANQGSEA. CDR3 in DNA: TGCAGCGTTGGATCCCAGGATAGCAATCAGCCCCAGCATTTT. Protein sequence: CSVGSQDSNQPQHF.

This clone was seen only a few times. For the CDR3, the DNA is TGTGCCATCAGCGACAGAGAGATAACCTCTGGAAACACCATATATTTT. It is translated as CAISDREITSGNTIYF. The chain joins TRBV10-3 to TRBJ1-3, with a tentative D call TRBD1 (5 bases). The ends were cut back, 6 bases at V and 0 bases at J, with 15 bases in the middle. CDR3 length: 16 amino acids. The germline V gene encodes CDR1 ENHRY and CDR2 SYGVKD.

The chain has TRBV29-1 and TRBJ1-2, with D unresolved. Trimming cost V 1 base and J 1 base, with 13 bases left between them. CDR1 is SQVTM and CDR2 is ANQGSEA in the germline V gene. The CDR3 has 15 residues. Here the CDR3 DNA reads TGCAGCGTTGAAGCCCCCGGGTCCCTTAACTATGGCTACACCTTC. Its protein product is CSVEAPGSLNYGYTF.

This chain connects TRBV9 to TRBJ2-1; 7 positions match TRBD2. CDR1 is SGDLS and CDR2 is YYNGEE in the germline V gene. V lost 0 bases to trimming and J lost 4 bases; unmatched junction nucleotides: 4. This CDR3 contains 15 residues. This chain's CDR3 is CASSVGSGLYNEQFF. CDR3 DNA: TGTGCCAGCAGCGTAGGTAGCGGGCTTTACAATGAGCAGTTCTTC. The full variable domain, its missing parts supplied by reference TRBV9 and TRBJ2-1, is DSGVTQTPKHLITATGQRVTLRCSPRSGDLSVYWYQQSLDQGLQFLIQYYNGEERAKGNILERFSAQQFPDLHSELNLSSLELGDSALYFCASSVGSGLYNEQFFGPGTRLTVL.

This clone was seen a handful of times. For the CDR3, the DNA is TGTGCCAGCAGTTCCCATGGGCCTGGAGGCCCGAGAGGCTACACCTTC. Translation gives CASSSHGPGGPRGYTF. J is TRBJ1-2 and V is TRBV27; the D is unclear. This CDR3 contains 16 residues. The V and J ends lost 4 bases and 8 bases respectively, with 23 bases between them. From germline, CDR1 is MNHEY and CDR2 SMNVEV (reference sequence).

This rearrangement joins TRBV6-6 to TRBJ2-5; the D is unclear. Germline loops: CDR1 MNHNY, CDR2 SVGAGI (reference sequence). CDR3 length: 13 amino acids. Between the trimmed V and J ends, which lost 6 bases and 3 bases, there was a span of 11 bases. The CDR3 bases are TGTGCCAGCAGCCTGCGACGGGAAGAGACCCAGTACTTC. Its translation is CASSLRREETQYF.

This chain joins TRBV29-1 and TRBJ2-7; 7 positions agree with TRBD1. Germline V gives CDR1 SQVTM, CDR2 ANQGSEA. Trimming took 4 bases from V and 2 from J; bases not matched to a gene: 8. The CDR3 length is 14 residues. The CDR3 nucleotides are TGCAGCGTTGGTGCCGGGACAGTCCCCTACGAGCAGTACTTC. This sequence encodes CSVGAGTVPYEQYF.

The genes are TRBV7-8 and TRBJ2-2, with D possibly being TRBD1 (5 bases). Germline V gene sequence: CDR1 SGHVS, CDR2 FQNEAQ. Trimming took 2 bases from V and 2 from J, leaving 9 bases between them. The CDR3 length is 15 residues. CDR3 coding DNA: TGTGCCAGCAGCTTACGTCAGGGAAACACCGGGGAGCTGTTTTTT. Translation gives CASSLRQGNTGELFF.

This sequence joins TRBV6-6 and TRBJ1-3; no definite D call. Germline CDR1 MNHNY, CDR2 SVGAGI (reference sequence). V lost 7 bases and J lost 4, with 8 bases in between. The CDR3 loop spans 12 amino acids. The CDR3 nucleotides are TGTGCCAGCACCGAACAGGGAAACACCATATATTTT. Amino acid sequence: CASTEQGNTIYF.

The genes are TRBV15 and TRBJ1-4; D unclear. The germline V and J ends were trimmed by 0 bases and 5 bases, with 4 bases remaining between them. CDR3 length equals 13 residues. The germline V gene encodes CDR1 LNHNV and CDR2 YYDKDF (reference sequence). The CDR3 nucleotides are TGTGCCACCAGCAGAGACAGGAATGAAAAACTGTTTTTT. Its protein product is CATSRDRNEKLFF.

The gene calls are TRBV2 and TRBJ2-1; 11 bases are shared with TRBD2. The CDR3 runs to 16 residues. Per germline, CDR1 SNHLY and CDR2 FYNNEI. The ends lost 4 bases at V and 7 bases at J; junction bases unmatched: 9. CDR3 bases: TGTGCCAGCAGTGCAACTACTAGCGGGAGAAGAAATGAGCAGTTCTTC. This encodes CASSATTSGRRNEQFF. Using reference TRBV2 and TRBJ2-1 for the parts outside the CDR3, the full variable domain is EPEVTQTPSHQVTQMGQEVILRCVPISNHLYFYWYRQILGQKVEFLVSFYNNEISEKSEIFDDQFSVERPDGSNFTLKIRSTKLEDSAMYFCASSATTSGRRNEQFFGPGTRLTVL.

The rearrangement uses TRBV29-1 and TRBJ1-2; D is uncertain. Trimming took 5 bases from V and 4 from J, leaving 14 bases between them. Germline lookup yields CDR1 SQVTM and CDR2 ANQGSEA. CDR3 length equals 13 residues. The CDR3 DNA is TGCAGCGTTAGAAGCGGGCGGGCCTATGGCTACACCTTC. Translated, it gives CSVRSGRAYGYTF.

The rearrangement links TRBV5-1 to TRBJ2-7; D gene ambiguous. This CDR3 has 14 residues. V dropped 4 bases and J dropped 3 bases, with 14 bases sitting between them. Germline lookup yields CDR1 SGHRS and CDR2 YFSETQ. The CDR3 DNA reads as TGCGCCAGCAGCCGTGGCGCGACTGGCTACGAGCAGTACTTC. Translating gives CASSRGATGYEQYF. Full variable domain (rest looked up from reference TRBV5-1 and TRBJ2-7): KAGVTQTPRYLIKTRGQQVTLSCSPISGHRSVSWYQQTPGQGLQFLFEYFSETQRNKGNFPGRFSGRQFSNSRSEMNVSTLELGDSALYLCASSRGATGYEQYFGPGTRLTVT.

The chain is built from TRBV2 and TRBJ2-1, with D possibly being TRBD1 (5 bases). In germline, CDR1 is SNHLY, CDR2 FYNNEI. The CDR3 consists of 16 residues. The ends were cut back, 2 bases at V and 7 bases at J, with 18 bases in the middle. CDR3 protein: CASSEKGGRVLNEQFF. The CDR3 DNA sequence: TGTGCCAGCAGTGAAAAGGGCGGCAGGGTCTTAAATGAGCAGTTCTTC.

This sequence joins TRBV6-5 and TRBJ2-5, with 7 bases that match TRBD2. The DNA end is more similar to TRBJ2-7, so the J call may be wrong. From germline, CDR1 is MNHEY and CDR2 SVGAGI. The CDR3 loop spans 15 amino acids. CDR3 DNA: TGTGCCAGCAGTTACGATGGGACTACCACCTACGAGCAGTACTTC. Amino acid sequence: CASSYDGTTTYEQYF.

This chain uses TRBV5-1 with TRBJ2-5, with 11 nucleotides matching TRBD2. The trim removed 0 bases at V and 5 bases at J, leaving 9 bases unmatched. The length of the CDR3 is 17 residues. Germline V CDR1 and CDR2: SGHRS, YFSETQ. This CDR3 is CASSLVPTSGSGETQYF. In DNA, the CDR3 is TGCGCCAGCAGCTTGGTCCCTACTAGCGGGAGTGGGGAGACCCAGTACTTC.

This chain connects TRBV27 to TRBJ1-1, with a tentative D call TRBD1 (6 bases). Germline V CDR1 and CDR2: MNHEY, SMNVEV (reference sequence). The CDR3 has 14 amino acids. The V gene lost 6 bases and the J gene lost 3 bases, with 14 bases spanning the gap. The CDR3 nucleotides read TGTGCCAGCAGATCAGACAGGTTTTACACTGAAGCTTTCTTT. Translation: CASRSDRFYTEAFF.